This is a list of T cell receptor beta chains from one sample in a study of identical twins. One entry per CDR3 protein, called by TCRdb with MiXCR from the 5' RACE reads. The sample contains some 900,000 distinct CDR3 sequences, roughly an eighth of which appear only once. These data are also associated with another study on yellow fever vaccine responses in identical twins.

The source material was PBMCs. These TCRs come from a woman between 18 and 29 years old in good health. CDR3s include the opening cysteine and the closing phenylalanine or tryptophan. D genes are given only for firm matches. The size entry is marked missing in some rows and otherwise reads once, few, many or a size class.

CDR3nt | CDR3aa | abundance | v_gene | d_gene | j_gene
TGTGCCAGCAGCTTGTCAGCGCAAGAGACCCAGTACTTC | CASSLSAQETQYF | many | TRBV5-6 | . | TRBJ2-5
TGTGCCAGCAGCTTAGTGGGACAGGGGGTAGGCTCTGGAAACACCATATATTTT | CASSLVGQGVGSGNTIYF | . | TRBV11-2 | TRBD1 | TRBJ1-3
TGTGCCTCCGGAGAGCGCTCCTATAATTCACCCCTCCACTTT | CASGERSYNSPLHF | . | TRBV6-1 | . | TRBJ1-6
TGTGCCAGCAGCCGGACAGGGTCTTACACTGAAGCTTTCTTT | CASSRTGSYTEAFF | . | TRBV7-6 | TRBD1 | TRBJ1-1
TGCAGCGCTGACAGGGGAGGCACTGAAGCTTTCTTT | CSADRGGTEAFF | many | TRBV29-1 | TRBD1 | TRBJ1-1
TGTGCCAGCAGTTCCCAGGGACTCTTGAACACTGAAGCTTTCTTT | CASSSQGLLNTEAFF | many | TRBV12-3/TRBV12-4 | . | TRBJ1-1
TGTGCCAGCAGAAAGGGACAGTTGAACACCCGGGAGCTGTTTTTT | CASRKGQLNTRELFF | . | TRBV7-6 | TRBD1 | TRBJ2-2
TGCGCCAGCAGCCCCGAGGTTGGGGGAGCTAACTATGGCTACACCTTC | CASSPEVGGANYGYTF | few | TRBV4-1 | . | TRBJ1-2
TGTGCCAGCGCCGAGGGACGGTCCTATAATTCACCCCTCCACTTT | CASAEGRSYNSPLHF | . | TRBV12-3/TRBV12-4 | . | TRBJ1-6
TGTGCCAGCAGTTTCCGGACTAGCGGGAACTATGAGCAGTTCTTC | CASSFRTSGNYEQFF | few | TRBV27 | TRBD2 | TRBJ2-1
TGTGCCAGCAGCTTGGCCGGGACAGGGCTAACTAATTCACCCCTCCACTTT | CASSLAGTGLTNSPLHF | few | TRBV7-9 | TRBD1 | TRBJ1-6
TGTGCCATCAGTGCGGTCAGGGGGGGAGAGCAGTTCTTC | CAISAVRGGEQFF | few | TRBV10-3 | . | TRBJ2-1
TGTGCCAGCAGAAGGGACAGGGTTAACACCGGGGAGCTGTTTTTT | CASRRDRVNTGELFF | . | TRBV12-3/TRBV12-4 | TRBD1 | TRBJ2-2
TGTGCCAGCAGTAGAGGAGAGGAGCTCACGGCGAACACCATATATTTT | CASSRGEELTANTIYF | many | TRBV25-1 | . | TRBJ1-3
TGTGCCAGCAGTGGGACTAGCGGTTTCTACGAGCAGTACTTC | CASSGTSGFYEQYF | few | TRBV28 | TRBD2 | TRBJ2-7
TGTGCCAGCAGCCCTGGTGCGGTTAACTATGGCTACACCTTC | CASSPGAVNYGYTF | . | TRBV5-6 | . | TRBJ1-2
TGTGCCAGCAGTATCTGGTGGGCAGGGTTTGGGAATGAGCAGTTCTTC | CASSIWWAGFGNEQFF | . | TRBV11-2 | . | TRBJ2-1
TGTGCCAGCAGCCACCCTCTGACTAGCGGGGGGGGAAATGAGCAGTTCTTC | CASSHPLTSGGGNEQFF | . | TRBV11-2 | TRBD2 | TRBJ2-1